The 17 T cell receptor beta chains below were found in one sample sequenced in a study. Adaptor-ligated barcode primers were used to amplify TRBV12-4/TRBJ1-2 clonotypes. TCRdb re-called the multiplex PCR reads with MiXCR, one entry per CDR3 protein. The sample lists 290 or so distinct CDR3 sequences, 15% to 20% occurring once. The sample taken for sequencing was memory CD4+ T cells sorted from blood. Indicated subset: memory CD4+ T cells, CD4+CD45RO+CD25-. The receptors were sampled from a female donor with breast cancer.

This clonotype is large within its sample. The CDR3 DNA reads TGTGCCAGCAGACCTACAGGGAGGCTGTACTATGGCTACACCTTC. It translates to CASRPTGRLYYGYTF. The chain recombines TRBV12-3 or TRBV12-4 with TRBJ1-2, with a possible D match to TRBD1 (6 bases). With 6 bases removed from V and 3 bases from J, the gap between germline ends came to 17 bases. The CDR3 is 15 residues long.

This clonotype was detected only a few times. The chain has TRBV12-3 or TRBV12-4 and TRBJ1-2; D is possibly TRBD1 (5 bases). CDR3 size: 14 residues. Trimming removed 5 bases from V and 4 bases from J, with 14 bases in between. CDR3 coding DNA: TGTGCCAGCAGTACGAGGGGAGTTGGCTATGGCTACACCTTC. This sequence encodes CASSTRGVGYGYTF.

This clonotype was picked up many times. The J gene is TRBJ1-2, the V gene TRBV12-3 or TRBV12-4; no clear D gene. With 5 bases removed from V and 4 bases from J, the gap between germline ends came to 14 bases. The CDR3 consists of 14 residues. The CDR3 nucleotides read TGTGCCAGCAGTACGGGAGGAGTTGGCTATGGCTACACCTTC. It encodes CASSTGGVGYGYTF.

In its sample, this clonotype is medium-sized (0.01 to 0.1%). The rearrangement joins TRBV12-3 or TRBV12-4 to TRBJ1-2; TRBD1 matches at 7 bases. After removal of 2 bases from V and 4 bases from J, the junction contained 7 bases not matched to a gene. There are 15 residues in the CDR3. The CDR3 nucleotides read TGTGCCAGCAGTTTATCGGGACAGACAACCTATGGCTACACCTTC. It encodes CASSLSGQTTYGYTF.

This clonotype has more than one count but fewer than ten. The chain is built from TRBV12-3 or TRBV12-4 and TRBJ1-2; TRBD1 aligns across 9 bases. V shed 6 bases and J 7 bases; nucleotides not matched to a gene: 9. This CDR3 has 14 residues. CDR3 sequence: CASRLGQGGRGYTF. For the CDR3, the DNA is TGTGCCAGCAGGTTGGGACAGGGAGGACGTGGCTACACCTTC.

The chain joins TRBV12-3 or TRBV12-4 to TRBJ1-2; 7 bases align to TRBD1. The CDR3 contains 15 residues. V dropped 4 bases and J dropped 8; count of bases not matched to a gene: 13. The CDR3 sequence: CASSSQGAKDRGYTF. CDR3 nucleotides: TGTGCCAGCAGTTCCCAAGGGGCTAAGGACAGGGGCTACACCTTC.

This clonotype is classed as large (0.1 to 1%). The genes are TRBV12-3 or TRBV12-4 and TRBJ1-2, with 7 bases aligning to TRBD1. The V and J ends lost 3 bases and 4 bases, in that order; junction bases with no gene match: 5. The CDR3 is made up of 14 amino acids. CDR3 in amino acids: CASSLGQPIYGYTF. As DNA, the CDR3 is TGTGCCAGCAGTTTGGGACAGCCCATCTATGGCTACACCTTC.

The chain combines TRBV12-3 or TRBV12-4 with TRBJ1-2, with a weak D call TRBD1 (6 bases). The CDR3 extends over 12 amino acids. Trimming stripped 8 bases from V and 7 bases from J, with 14 bases between. This CDR3 is CASWVQGGGYTF. The DNA for the CDR3 is TGTGCCAGCTGGGTACAGGGAGGTGGCTACACCTTC.

Notes on this clonotype: At one of its ends the junction is not consistent with the germline gene, which may arise from a read error. V usage is TRBV12-3 or TRBV12-4 and J usage is TRBJ1-2; a weak D match, TRBD1 (6 bases). The CDR3 consists of 12 residues. The CDR3 sequence: CTSSAGVNGYTF. The CDR3 DNA is TGTACCAGCAGCGCAGGGGTCAATGGCTACACCTTC.

This clonotype is large in the sample. This chain links TRBV12-3 or TRBV12-4 with TRBJ1-2; D unclear. CDR3 length: 11 residues. The V end lost 0 bases, the J end lost 6 bases, and 2 bases lay between the germline ends. The CDR3 sequence: CASSLANGYTF. In nucleotides, the CDR3 is TGTGCCAGCAGTTTAGCCAATGGCTACACCTTC.

This clonotype was counted once. The gene calls are TRBV12-3 or TRBV12-4 and TRBJ1-2; D unresolved. This CDR3 contains 14 residues. V was clipped by 8 bases and J by 4 bases, with 17 bases between them. The CDR3 spells CASGRPGGGYGYTF. CDR3 DNA sequence: TGTGCCAGCGGACGGCCTGGAGGCGGCTATGGCTACACCTTC.

This chain links TRBV12-3 or TRBV12-4 with TRBJ1-2; 7 bases line up with TRBD1. CDR3 length: 14 amino acids. J was trimmed by 3 bases and V by 1 base; bases with no gene match: 2. The CDR3 region has the DNA TGTGCCAGCAGTTTAGGGGACAGAGACTATGGCTACACCTTC. This codes for CASSLGDRDYGYTF.

Relative to its sample, this clonotype is large. The chain employs TRBV12-5 and TRBJ1-2, with no clear D. This CDR3 has 12 residues. Between the trimmed V and J ends, which lost 0 bases and 5 bases, there was a span of 4 bases. Germline CDR1 reads LGHNT; CDR2 reads FRNRAP. CDR3 in amino acids: CASGLVRYGYTF. The DNA for the CDR3 is TGTGCTAGTGGTTTGGTACGGTATGGCTACACCTTC.

This sequence joins TRBV12-3 or TRBV12-4 and TRBJ1-2; 10 positions match TRBD1. The CDR3 loop spans 14 amino acids. V lost 7 bases and J lost 8; bases outside the gene matches: 10. CDR3 sequence reads: CASTLMGQGQGYTF. CDR3 coding DNA: TGTGCCAGCACCCTAATGGGACAGGGGCAAGGCTACACCTTC.

This chain joins TRBV12-3 or TRBV12-4 and TRBJ1-2; weak D call: TRBD1 (5 bases). The CDR3 length is 13 residues. V dropped 5 bases and J dropped 5 bases, with 12 bases sitting between them. CDR3 nucleotide sequence: TGTGCCAGCAGTCCTCGGGACCGATATGGCTACACCTTC. It codes for CASSPRDRYGYTF.

This clonotype is categorized as large. The chain carries TRBV12-3 or TRBV12-4 and TRBJ1-2; D is undetermined. This CDR3 region has 13 residues. V was trimmed by 5 bases and J by 2 bases, leaving 9 bases between them. The CDR3, as DNA: TGTGCCAGCAGTGGAGGACTGAACTATGGCTACACCTTC. Amino acids: CASSGGLNYGYTF.

This clonotype came up many times. The V and J genes are TRBV12-3 or TRBV12-4 and TRBJ1-2, with D perhaps matching TRBD1 (5 bases). This CDR3 is built from 12 residues. V lost 6 bases, J lost 4 bases, and 9 bases lay in between. The CDR3 region is CASSRDGYGYTF. The CDR3 DNA reads as TGTGCCAGCAGCAGGGACGGCTATGGCTACACCTTC.